Presented here are 25 T cell receptor beta chains from one specimen sequenced in a study of T cells after yellow fever vaccination (dated 2019 in TCRdb). The treatment or condition label corresponds to: live attenuated yellow fever vaccine strain. The library was built by means of 5' RACE. The reads were generated on an Illumina NovaSeq 6000. TCRdb reworked the public reads: Q25 trimming with fastp, MiXCR clone assembly, productive beta chains retained. Identical CDR3 proteins give one entry, which carries the most common genes and DNA. A total of 250,000 to 400,000 distinct CDR3 sequences appear in this sample, 4.1% of them only once. The leading ten clones occupy around 23% of the sample. Source: PBMCs, taken 5 days after the yellow fever booster vaccination. Receptors originate from a man younger than 35 who received the YFV17D yellow fever vaccine.

The J gene is TRBJ2-6, the V gene TRBV10-3, with D tentatively TRBD1 (6 bases). The CDR3 consists of 17 residues. V lost 9 bases, J lost 0 bases, and 18 bases lay in between. CDR1 is ENHRY and CDR2 is SYGVKD in the germline V gene. The CDR3 nucleotides are TGTGCCATAATGGCAACCCAGGGGCGCTCTGGGGCCAACGTCCTGACTTTC. Translated, it gives CAIMATQGRSGANVLTF.

This clonotype was detected only a few times. The J gene is TRBJ2-3, the V gene TRBV12-3 or TRBV12-4; possibly TRBD1 or TRBD2 for D (6 bases each). Deletions cut 4 bases from V and 1 base from J, with 12 bases between. The CDR3 totals 15 residues. CDR3 coding DNA: TGTGCCAGCAGTTGGGGGGCAGTGGGCACAGATACGCAGTATTTT. This sequence encodes CASSWGAVGTDTQYF.

There are many counts of this clonotype. This chain links TRBV27 with TRBJ2-5; TRBD2 aligns across 10 bases. V trimming: 6 bases; J trimming: 5 bases; junction bases outside the gene matches: 3. This CDR3 has 13 residues. Germline V gives CDR1 MNHEY, CDR2 SMNVEV (reference sequence). CDR3 nucleotides: TGTGCCAGCAGCCGTAGCGGGGGGGAGACCCAGTACTTC. This translates into CASSRSGGETQYF.

This clonotype came up a few times. CDR3 amino acids: CASSPRRPQLGAFF. CDR3 nucleotides: TGTGCCAGCAGTCCACGACGTCCTCAGCTCGGGGCTTTCTTT. This rearrangement joins TRBV6-5 to TRBJ1-1; D is unresolved. CDR1 is MNHEY and CDR2 is SVGAGI in the germline V gene. This CDR3 comprises 14 residues. Between the trimmed V and J ends, which lost 5 bases and 11 bases, there was a span of 21 bases.

The gene calls are TRBV20-1 and TRBJ2-5, with 10 bases identical to TRBD1. The CDR3 extends over 18 amino acids. J lost 2 bases, V lost 1 base, and 13 bases had no gene match. Germline CDR1 reads DFQATT; CDR2 reads SNEGSKA (reference sequence). The CDR3, as DNA: TGCAGTGCTAGAGGAGGGTTCGGACAGGGGGGCAAACAAGAGACCCAGTACTTC. It encodes CSARGGFGQGGKQETQYF.

This clonotype was picked up a small number of times. The chain uses TRBV10-3 and TRBJ1-2; D remains ambiguous. V lost 4 bases and J lost 8, with 8 bases in between. Germline CDR1 reads ENHRY; CDR2 reads SYGVKD. There are 11 residues in the CDR3. CDR3 region: CAISVTGGYTF. Here the CDR3 DNA reads TGTGCCATCAGTGTTACTGGCGGCTACACCTTC.

CDR3 loop: CASGSGGSTETQYF. CDR3 nucleotide sequence: TGTGCCAGCGGCAGCGGGGGGTCCACAGAGACCCAGTACTTC. The chain recombines TRBV7-6 with TRBJ2-5; TRBD2 agrees at 9 bases. The CDR3 extends over 14 amino acids. The V segment lost 8 bases and the J segment 4 bases; nucleotides outside the gene matches: 8. Germline V gives CDR1 SGHVS, CDR2 FNYEAQ.

This clonotype was observed at least ten times. CDR3 protein: CAIRRLAEHNEQFF. The DNA for the CDR3 is TGTGCCATAAGAAGACTAGCGGAACACAATGAGCAGTTCTTC. The rearrangement uses TRBV10-3 and TRBJ2-1; 9 bases map to TRBD2. CDR1 is ENHRY, CDR2 SYGVKD, per germline. The length of the CDR3 is 14 residues. Trimming at V came to 9 bases and at J to 5 bases, leaving 8 bases not matched to a gene.

This clonotype came up a few times. The chain joins TRBV4-2 to TRBJ2-3; 11 positions agree with TRBD2. CDR3 length equals 19 residues. Germline values: CDR1 LGHNA, CDR2 YNFKEQ. V shed 1 base and J 0 bases; nucleotides not matched to a gene: 9. CDR3 in DNA: TGTGCCAGCAGCCAAGTGGGGGCTAGCGGGGGGCTTAGCACAGATACGCAGTATTTT. Protein: CASSQVGASGGLSTDTQYF.

This clonotype was recorded a few times. This rearrangement joins TRBV29-1 to TRBJ2-2, with TRBD2 identical over 7 bases. J gave up 1 base and V 4 bases, and 3 bases lay outside the gene matches. The CDR3 runs to 14 residues. CDR1 and CDR2 (germline): SQVTM, ANQGSEA. The CDR3 DNA follows: TGCAGCGTTGTTTGGACTAGGAACACCGGGGAGCTGTTTTTT. Translation gives CSVVWTRNTGELFF.

This clonotype was counted only a few times. The J gene is TRBJ1-6, the V gene TRBV28; D remains unclear. CDR1 is MDHEN and CDR2 is SYDVKM in the germline V gene. V gave up 4 bases and J gave up 6 bases, with 7 bases separating them. The CDR3 length is 13 residues. CDR3 amino acids: CASSWQPNSPLHF. In DNA form, the CDR3 reads TGTGCCAGCAGTTGGCAGCCTAATTCACCCCTCCACTTT.

The J gene is TRBJ2-7, the V gene TRBV15; tentative D call: TRBD2 (6 bases). This CDR3 is built from 15 residues. From germline, CDR1 is LNHNV and CDR2 YYDKDF (reference sequence). The V gene lost 3 bases and the J gene lost 0 bases, with 12 bases spanning the gap. The CDR3 sequence: CATSSRGTDSYEQYF. The CDR3 DNA reads as TGTGCCACCAGCAGTCGCGGGACGGACTCCTACGAGCAGTACTTC.

The chain uses TRBV6-5 and TRBJ1-1; possibly TRBD1 for D (5 bases). V lost 1 base to trimming and J lost 1 base, with 7 bases between them. From germline, CDR1 is MNHEY and CDR2 SVGAGI. The CDR3 extends over 14 amino acids. CDR3 in DNA: TGTGCCAGCAGTTACTATGGGGGGAACACTGAAGCTTTCTTT. Translation gives CASSYYGGNTEAFF.

V usage is TRBV4-3 and J usage is TRBJ1-2, with 7 bases that match TRBD1. The ends lost 1 base at V and 6 bases at J; junction bases unmatched: 5. The CDR3 runs 14 residues. Germline CDR1 LGHNA, CDR2 YSLEER. CDR3 nucleotides: TGCGCCAGCAGCCAAGTAATAACAGGGGATGGCTACACCTTC. It codes for CASSQVITGDGYTF.

This clonotype was seen more than once but under ten times. The chain combines TRBV2 with TRBJ2-3; D is unclear. The CDR3 is made up of 13 amino acids. Trimming shortened V by 8 bases and J by 0 bases, and 9 bases separated the two germline ends. Germline V gene data show CDR1 as SNHLY and CDR2 as FYNNEI. The chain's CDR3 is CASFPLSTDTQYF. The CDR3 bases are TGTGCCAGCTTTCCCCTCAGCACAGATACGCAGTATTTT.

This clonotype occurred many times. The genes are TRBV3-1 and TRBJ2-5; the match to TRBD1 covers 7 bases. The length of the CDR3 is 16 residues. The V and J ends lost 2 bases and 4 bases, in that order; junction bases with no gene match: 10. The germline CDR1 and CDR2 sequences are LGHDT and YNNKEL (reference sequence). In nucleotides, the CDR3 is TGTGCCAGCAGCCAATTGGAAAGGGGGCGCGGAGAGACCCAGTACTTC. Residues: CASSQLERGRGETQYF.

The table lists this clonotype with a few counts. The chain links TRBV7-9 to TRBJ1-4; possibly TRBD1 for D (5 bases). From germline, CDR1 is SEHNR and CDR2 FQNEAQ (reference sequence). V was shortened by 5 bases and J by 2 bases, with 18 bases between the two germline ends. This CDR3 has 17 residues. CDR3 residues: CASSDLARGATNEKLFF. CDR3 nucleotide sequence: TGTGCCAGCAGCGACCTAGCACGCGGGGCCACTAATGAAAAACTGTTTTTT.

At least ten counts were recorded for this clonotype. The rearrangement uses TRBV5-6 and TRBJ2-2; D not certain. Germline values: CDR1 SGHDT, CDR2 YYEEEE. The CDR3 consists of 12 residues. The ends were cut back, 0 bases at V and 6 bases at J, with 3 bases in the middle. Here the CDR3 reads CASSLAPGELFF. The CDR3, as DNA: TGTGCCAGCAGCTTGGCCCCCGGGGAGCTGTTTTTT.

This clonotype came up a few times. This sequence joins TRBV4-3 and TRBJ2-1; 8 bases align to TRBD1. Germline V CDR1 and CDR2: LGHNA, YSLEER. After removal of 3 bases from V and 8 bases from J, the junction contained 9 bases not matched to a gene. This CDR3 is 15 amino acids long. DNA of the CDR3: TGCGCCAGCAGCCAGACGACAGGGGTAACTGATGAGCAGTTCTTC. Amino acids: CASSQTTGVTDEQFF.

This clonotype was counted between two and nine times. This chain connects TRBV27 to TRBJ2-7; possible D gene TRBD2, 5 bases. CDR3 size: 13 residues. Trimming removed 4 bases at V and 7 bases at J, with 14 bases between. The germline gives CDR1 MNHEY, CDR2 SMNVEV (reference sequence). The CDR3 DNA follows: TGTGCCAGCAGTTGGGGAGACTCTTGGGAGCAGTACTTC. Residues: CASSWGDSWEQYF.

The J gene is TRBJ2-3, the V gene TRBV2, with 7 positions matching TRBD2. V was pared by 3 bases and J by 3 bases, with 6 bases of the junction left unmatched. Germline V CDR1 and CDR2: SNHLY, FYNNEI. This CDR3 comprises 15 residues. The CDR3 DNA is TGTGCCAGCAGTGAGGGGGGGAAACGGACAGATACGCAGTATTTT. Translating gives CASSEGGKRTDTQYF.

The table lists this clonotype with many counts. J is TRBJ2-3 and V is TRBV11-2, with D perhaps matching TRBD1 (6 bases). Trimming left V 4 bases short and J 2 bases short, with 13 bases between. The CDR3 covers 15 residues. CDR1 and CDR2 from the germline V gene are SGHAT and FQNNGV. In DNA form, the CDR3 reads TGTGCCAGCAGCTCAACTGGGGGCTCCACAGATACGCAGTATTTT. It is translated as CASSSTGGSTDTQYF.

The chain combines TRBV28 with TRBJ2-7, with TRBD1 identical over 7 bases. Trimming removed 2 bases from V and 2 bases from J; junction bases left unmatched: 6. CDR1 and CDR2 (germline): MDHEN, SYDVKM. The CDR3 contains 15 residues. The CDR3 protein is CASSLGRGRPYEQYV. In DNA, the CDR3 is TGTGCCAGCAGTTTAGGAAGGGGGCGCCCCTACGAGCAGTACGTC.

This sequence joins TRBV20-1 and TRBJ2-5; the match to TRBD2 covers 16 bases. Trimming took 5 bases from V and 5 from J; bases not matched to a gene: 8. The CDR3 is made up of 16 amino acids. In germline, CDR1 is DFQATT, CDR2 SNEGSKA (reference sequence). CDR3 in DNA: TGCAGTGCTCCCGGGACTAGCGGGGGGGCGTGGGAGACCCAGTACTTC. Protein product: CSAPGTSGGAWETQYF.

This clonotype showed up many times. This chain joins TRBV7-8 and TRBJ2-1; D perhaps matches TRBD2 (5 bases). Trimming took 5 bases from V and 7 from J, leaving 18 bases between them. This CDR3 is 15 amino acids long. CDR1 is SGHVS and CDR2 is FQNEAQ in the germline V gene. This chain's CDR3 is CASSPYRGRYNEQFF. The DNA for the CDR3 is TGTGCCAGCAGCCCGTACCGGGGTCGATATAATGAGCAGTTCTTC.